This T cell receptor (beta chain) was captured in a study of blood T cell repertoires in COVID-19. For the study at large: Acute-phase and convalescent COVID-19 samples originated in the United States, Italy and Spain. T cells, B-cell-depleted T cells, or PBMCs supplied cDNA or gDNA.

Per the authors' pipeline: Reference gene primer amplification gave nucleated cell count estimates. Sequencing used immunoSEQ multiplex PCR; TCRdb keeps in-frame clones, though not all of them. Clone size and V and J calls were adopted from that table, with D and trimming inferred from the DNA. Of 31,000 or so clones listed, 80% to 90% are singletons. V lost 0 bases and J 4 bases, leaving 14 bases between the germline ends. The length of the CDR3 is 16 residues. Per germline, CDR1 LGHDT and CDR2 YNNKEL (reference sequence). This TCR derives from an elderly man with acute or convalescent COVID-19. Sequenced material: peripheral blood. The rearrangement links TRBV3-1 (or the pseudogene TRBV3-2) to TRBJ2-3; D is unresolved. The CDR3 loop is CASSQEWRGPADTQYF. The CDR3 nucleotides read TGTGCCAGCAGCCAAGAATGGCGCGGCCCCGCAGATACGCAGTATTTT.